This T cell receptor beta chain was obtained from a study of long-term antiretroviral therapy in people with HIV. The immunoSEQ assay was v3.0, run at survey level. TCRdb keeps only in-frame clones here, not all; method: immunoSEQ multiplex PCR. Of about 11,000 clones in the sample, around 89% were seen once. The CDR3 loop spans 14 amino acids. From germline, CDR1 is MNHNS and CDR2 SASEGT. V lost 3 bases and J lost 8, with 16 bases in between. The sequenced sample was unsorted PBMCs, obtained 0.2 years before starting antiretroviral therapy. This sequence joins TRBV6-1 and TRBJ1-1; possibly TRBD1 for D (5 bases). The sequence was collected from a woman aged 40-49 years with HIV. As DNA, the CDR3 is TGTGCCAGCAGTGATGGGGGGATCGGTTTCGAAGCTTTCTTT. Translated: CASSDGGIGFEAFF.